The entry below describes one T cell receptor beta chain. What it binds is unknown. Germline lookup yields CDR1 SGHRS and CDR2 YFSETQ. This CDR3 comprises 16 residues. V was clipped by 3 bases and J by 8 bases; unmatched bases: 10. Sorted-subset replicate PCRs used about 0.2 ug of genomic DNA. This amount corresponded to approximately 30,000 T cell genomes. The repertoire was sequenced with immunoSEQ multiplex PCR; TCRdb's copy has only in-frame clones and lacks some. Among a few million clones listed, about 94% were seen once. This sample was taken from a study of shared clonotypes between healthy human individuals. Findings of the study overall: In contrast to clonotypes shared by all four donors, non-shared clonotypes had lower generation probabilities. Blood was the only sampled material, and tissue repertoires likely differ.

The naive CD8 subset, CD45RO-negative cells positively selected for CCR7, excluded terminally differentiated effector memory CD45RA+ cells. This clonotype was obtained from a man younger than 35 in good health. Some clones in this sample may be carry-over from other donors' samples. The V gene is TRBV5-1, the J gene TRBJ2-1, with TRBD2 matching over 11 bases. The sequenced sample was naive CD8+ T cells from PBMCs. This CDR3 is CASSSLTSGSYDEQFF. The CDR3 bases are TGCGCCAGCAGCTCCCTAACTAGCGGGAGTTATGATGAGCAGTTCTTC.